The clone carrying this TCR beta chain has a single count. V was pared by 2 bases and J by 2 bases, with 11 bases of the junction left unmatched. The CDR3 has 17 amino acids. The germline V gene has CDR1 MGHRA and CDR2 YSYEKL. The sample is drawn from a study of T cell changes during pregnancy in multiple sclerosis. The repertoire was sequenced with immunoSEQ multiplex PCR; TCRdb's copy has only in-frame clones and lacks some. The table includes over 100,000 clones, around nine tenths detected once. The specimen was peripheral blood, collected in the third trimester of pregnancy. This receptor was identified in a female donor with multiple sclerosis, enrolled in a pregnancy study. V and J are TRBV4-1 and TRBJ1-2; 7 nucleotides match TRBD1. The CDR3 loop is CASSQPGTAGRNYGYTF. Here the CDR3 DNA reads TGCGCCAGCAGCCAACCCGGGACAGCTGGGCGCAACTATGGCTACACCTTC.